One sample yielded the 19 T cell receptor beta chains listed below, sequenced in a study of Graves' ophthalmopathy and Graves' hyperthyroidism. Amplification from RNA transcripts yielded the TCR beta CDR3 regions. HTBI primers served in a first-round RT-PCR, which a second-round multiplex PCR followed. A single record per CDR3 protein comes from TCRdb applying MiXCR to the multiplex PCR reads. In the table there are more than 1,000,000 distinct CDR3 sequences, about two fifths of which are singletons. The sample comprised peripheral blood or thyroid tissue (not recorded which). The receptors derive from an adult man with Graves' hyperthyroidism.

CDR3: CSGTSGMRTQYF. The DNA for the CDR3 is TGCAGCGGGACTAGCGGGATGAGGACCCAGTACTTC. This chain links TRBV29-1 with TRBJ2-5; 12 bases map to TRBD2. The V gene's germline CDR1 is SQVTM and CDR2 ANQGSEA. V shed 7 bases and J 7 bases; nucleotides not matched to a gene: 4. The CDR3 runs to 12 residues.

The J gene is TRBJ2-7, the V gene TRBV29-1, with D possibly matching TRBD1 (7 bases). The V gene's germline CDR1 is SQVTM and CDR2 ANQGSEA. Trimming took 4 bases from V and 7 from J, leaving 23 bases between them. This CDR3 is built from 15 residues. CDR3 sequence: CSVVQGGFPIREQYF. In DNA, the CDR3 is TGCAGCGTTGTTCAGGGGGGTTTCCCCATTCGAGAGCAGTACTTC.

V gene TRBV29-1 combines with J gene TRBJ1-1; unclear D gene. From germline, CDR1 is SQVTM and CDR2 ANQGSEA. The ends were cut back, 4 bases at V and 3 bases at J, with 15 bases in the middle. The CDR3 runs 14 residues. CDR3 loop: CSVGESRLYTEAFF. The CDR3 DNA is TGCAGCGTTGGGGAAAGCAGGCTGTACACTGAAGCTTTCTTT.

V is TRBV20-1 and J is TRBJ1-6; 7 nucleotides line up with TRBD1. The germline gives CDR1 DFQATT, CDR2 SNEGSKA (reference sequence). The CDR3 totals 16 residues. V lost 1 base to trimming and J lost 6 bases; unmatched junction nucleotides: 9. The CDR3 DNA reads TGCAGTGCTAGAGCCCAAGGGACAGCGCCTAATTCACCCCTCCACTTT. This sequence encodes CSARAQGTAPNSPLHF.

The rearrangement uses TRBV7-9 and TRBJ2-5; 9 nucleotides align to TRBD2. The germline V gene has CDR1 SEHNR and CDR2 FQNEAQ (reference sequence). Germline trimming cut 1 base from V and 13 bases from J; bases unmatched to any gene: 10. The CDR3 loop spans 14 amino acids. The CDR3 loop is CASSLGALAGSAYF. The CDR3 nucleotides read TGTGCCAGCAGCTTAGGCGCGCTAGCGGGATCCGCGTACTTC.

In its sample, this clonotype was seen once. This rearrangement joins TRBV7-9 to TRBJ2-1; 11 positions agree with TRBD2. The CDR3 contains 15 residues. The germline gives CDR1 SEHNR, CDR2 FQNEAQ (reference sequence). V lost 5 bases, J lost 12 bases, and 12 bases stayed unmatched. The CDR3 sequence: CASSLGGSGRARQFF. CDR3 coding DNA: TGTGCCAGCAGCCTTGGGGGTAGCGGGAGGGCCCGGCAGTTCTTC.

This clonotype was counted a single time. At one boundary the junction diverges from the germline segment, which might be a read error. This chain uses TRBV10-2 with TRBJ2-7; 7 bases match TRBD1. The germline V gene encodes CDR1 WSHSY and CDR2 SAAADI. The CDR3 extends over 15 amino acids. The CDR3 DNA reads as TGTGCCAGCAGTCCCGGGGACAGAGTAAACTACGAGCAGTACTTC. Its translation is CASSPGDRVNYEQYF.

V usage is TRBV4-3 and J usage is TRBJ1-4, with D maybe TRBD1 (5 bases). The CDR3 has 14 amino acids. Germline CDR1 and CDR2: LGHNA and YSLEER. Trimming shortened V by 5 bases and J by 6 bases, and 13 bases separated the two germline ends. The CDR3 DNA reads TGCGCCAGCAGCGTCGGGACTAACGATGAAAAACTGTTTTTT. Translated, it gives CASSVGTNDEKLFF.

V usage is TRBV2 and J usage is TRBJ2-7; 10 bases are shared with TRBD2. Germline CDR1 reads SNHLY; CDR2 reads FYNNEI. The junction had 9 bases not matched to a gene; V was cut back by 3 bases and J by 4 bases. CDR3 length: 16 amino acids. CDR3 DNA: TGTGCCAGCAGTGAGCGGGTAGCGGGGGGCCGATACGAGCAGTACTTC. Translated: CASSERVAGGRYEQYF.

This clonotype was detected many times. This chain connects TRBV6-4 to TRBJ1-1, with TRBD1 as a possible D gene (6 bases). Germline lookup yields CDR1 MRHNA and CDR2 SNTAGT. The CDR3 consists of 15 residues. Trimming pared 8 bases from V and 1 base from J, leaving 17 bases between. The CDR3 DNA follows: TGTGCCAGCCGACCGCTATGGGACACGAACACTGAAGCTTTCTTT. Protein: CASRPLWDTNTEAFF.

Ten or more counts support this clonotype. The genes are TRBV7-9 and TRBJ1-4; 9 bases are a match to TRBD1. V lost 1 base to trimming and J lost 8 bases; unmatched junction nucleotides: 5. The germline gives CDR1 SEHNR, CDR2 FQNEAQ (reference sequence). This CDR3 has 15 amino acids. CDR3 bases: TGTGCCAGCAGCTTAGGGGACAGGGTCGACGAAAAACTGTTTTTT. Translating it yields CASSLGDRVDEKLFF.

In DNA, the CDR3 is TGTGCCAGCAGCACGGGACTCTCATTCACCGGGGAGCTGTTTTTT. It is translated as CASSTGLSFTGELFF. The chain links TRBV9 to TRBJ2-2, with a possible D match to TRBD2 (6 bases). The CDR3 loop spans 15 amino acids. V was pared by 4 bases and J by 4 bases, with 14 bases between. The germline V gene encodes CDR1 SGDLS and CDR2 YYNGEE.

The rearrangement links TRBV5-4 to TRBJ1-6; D not resolved. The germline CDR1 and CDR2 sequences are SGHNT and YYREEE (reference sequence). Trimming pared 9 bases from V and 6 bases from J, leaving 19 bases between. The CDR3 extends over 15 amino acids. The CDR3: CATEAGVGGNSPLHF. In nucleotides, the CDR3 is TGTGCCACCGAAGCGGGAGTGGGAGGTAATTCACCCCTCCACTTT.

The count of this clonotype is one. The chain recombines TRBV10-3 with TRBJ2-5; 10 nucleotides line up with TRBD2. CDR3 size: 17 residues. Trimming took 6 bases from V and 5 from J; bases not matched to a gene: 15. Germline V lookup: CDR1 ENHRY, CDR2 SYGVKD. In DNA form, the CDR3 reads TGTGCCATCAGCGACTCAGGTAGCGGGAGGTCCCAGGAGACCCAGTACTTC. Its translation is CAISDSGSGRSQETQYF.

Comment on this clonotype: The conserved phenylalanine or tryptophan normally closing the CDR3 is absent here, so this likely arose from a read error. Because the CDR3's place on the DNA is in doubt, the DNA is left out and the CDR3 is given as listed by TCRdb. The V and J genes are TRBV2 and TRBJ1-1; no check of the table's D call, TRBD1, against the DNA was made. Germline CDR1 reads SNHLY; CDR2 reads FYNNEI. The CDR3 spans 9 amino acids, including both terminal residues. CDR3 sequence: CASTGQGIS.

Of note for this clonotype: At one boundary the junction diverges from the germline segment, which might be a read error. The chain has TRBV29-1 and TRBJ2-2; the D is unclear. Germline V CDR1 and CDR2: SQVTM, ANQGSEA. CDR3 size: 12 residues. The CDR3 DNA follows: TGCAGCTTGGGTGGGAACACTGGGGAGCTGTTTTTT. It codes for CSLGGNTGELFF.

This chain links TRBV15 with TRBJ2-5; TRBD1 is a possible D gene (5 bases). Germline values: CDR1 LNHNV, CDR2 YYDKDF (reference sequence). Trimming shortened V by 1 base and J by 5 bases, and 17 bases separated the two germline ends. The CDR3 covers 16 residues. The CDR3: CATSRVSGRSSETQYF. CDR3 nucleotide sequence: TGTGCCACCAGCAGAGTGTCAGGGCGATCCAGCGAGACCCAGTACTTC.

This chain joins TRBV29-1 and TRBJ2-2; 8 nucleotides agree with TRBD2. The length of the CDR3 is 15 residues. Germline-derived CDR1 and CDR2 are SQVTM and ANQGSEA. The J segment lost 5 bases and the V segment lost 3 bases, leaving 8 bases of the junction unmatched. The CDR3 loop reads CSVDGGGSETGELFF. CDR3 coding DNA: TGCAGCGTTGACGGCGGGGGGTCGGAAACCGGGGAGCTGTTTTTT.

This clonotype was recorded at least ten times. One junction end disagrees with the germline gene, perhaps due to a read error. The chain is built from TRBV5-1 and TRBJ2-7; 8 nucleotides agree with TRBD1. Germline V gives CDR1 SGHRS, CDR2 YFSETQ. CDR3 size: 12 residues. As DNA, the CDR3 is TGCGCCAGCAGCTTGGATCCGGGACAGGTCACTTTC. Translating it yields CASSLDPGQVTF.